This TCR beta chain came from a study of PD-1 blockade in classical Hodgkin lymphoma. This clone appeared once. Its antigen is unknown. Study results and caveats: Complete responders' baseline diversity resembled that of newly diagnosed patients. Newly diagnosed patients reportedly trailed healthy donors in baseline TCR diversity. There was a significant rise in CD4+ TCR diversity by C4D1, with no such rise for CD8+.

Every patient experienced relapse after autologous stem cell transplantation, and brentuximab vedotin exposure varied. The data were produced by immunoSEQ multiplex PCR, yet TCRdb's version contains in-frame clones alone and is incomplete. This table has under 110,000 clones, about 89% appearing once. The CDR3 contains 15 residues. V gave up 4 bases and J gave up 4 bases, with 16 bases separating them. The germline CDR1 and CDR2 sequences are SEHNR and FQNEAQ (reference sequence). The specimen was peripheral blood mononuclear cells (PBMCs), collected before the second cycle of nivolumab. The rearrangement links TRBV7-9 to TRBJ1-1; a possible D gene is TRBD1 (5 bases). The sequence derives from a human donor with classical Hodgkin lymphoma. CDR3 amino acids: CASSSSGGWGTEAFF. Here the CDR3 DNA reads TGTGCCAGCAGCTCCAGCGGGGGGTGGGGCACTGAAGCTTTCTTT.